This T cell receptor beta chain was recovered during a study of CD8 T cells in Susac syndrome. With 7 bases removed from V and 4 bases from J, the gap between germline ends came to 20 bases. The length of the CDR3 is 16 residues. Germline V gene data show CDR1 as MNHEY and CDR2 as SVGEGT. With random hexamers, roughly 0.45 to 1 ug RNA was reverse transcribed. MiXCR, applied by TCRdb to the immunoSEQ multiplex PCR reads, yields one record per CDR3 protein. The sample shows more than 95,000 distinct CDR3 sequences, approximately 96% of them seen only once. This chain joins TRBV6-2 or TRBV6-3 and TRBJ1-3, with D maybe TRBD1 (6 bases). Specimen: CD8+ T cells from PBMCs. The receptor comes from a human donor with Susac syndrome. The DNA of the CDR3 is TGTGCCAGCACCCCTGCAGACAGGCTGTCCGGAAACACCATATATTTT. Residues: CASTPADRLSGNTIYF.